This is a list of T cell receptor beta chains from one sample in a study. TCRdb ran MiXCR on the 5' RACE reads and lists one entry per CDR3 protein. The table has over 50,000 distinct CDR3 sequences, around 30% seen once. The source material was tumor-infiltrating naive CD4+ T cells sorted from the breast tumor. The receptor set was obtained from a female donor with breast cancer. Each CDR3 is given with its conserved first and last residue. Each record gives: J gene, V gene, D gene, clone size, CDR3 protein, CDR3 DNA. A D gene is named only where the DNA matches it firmly. Clone sizes are given selectively: once, few, many, or a class where the clone is expanded.

>TRBJ1-2|TRBV20-1|TRBD1|-
CSALSRQGGYGYTF
TGCAGTGCACTATCAAGACAGGGGGGCTATGGCTACACCTTC
>TRBJ2-3|TRBV7-2|TRBD2|-
CASSYTSGGGRDTQYF
TGTGCCAGCAGCTATACTAGCGGGGGGGGCAGAGATACGCAGTATTTT
>TRBJ1-2|TRBV4-3|-|-
CASSQETQRQIYGYTF
TGCGCCAGCAGCCAAGAGACCCAAAGACAGATCTATGGCTACACCTTC
>TRBJ2-4|TRBV20-1|-|-
CSARHRQGKNIQYF
TGCAGTGCTAGACATAGGCAGGGTAAAAACATTCAGTACTTC
>TRBJ2-5|TRBV7-2|TRBD1|few
CASSMPGTGGETQYF
TGTGCCAGCAGCATGCCCGGGACAGGGGGAGAGACCCAGTACTTC
>TRBJ1-1|TRBV6-5|-|few
CASSYWREAFF
TGTGCCAGCAGTTACTGGCGGGAAGCTTTCTTT
>TRBJ1-4|TRBV29-1|TRBD1|many
CSVEGSGTGDEKLFF
TGCAGCGTTGAAGGGTCCGGGACAGGGGACGAAAAACTGTTTTTT
>TRBJ2-3|TRBV5-6|-|-
CASSVDLSDTQYF
TGTGCCAGCAGCGTGGACTTATCAGATACGCAGTATTTT
>TRBJ1-1|TRBV20-1|-|-
CSARDGLGAEAFF
TGCAGTGCTAGAGACGGATTAGGCGCTGAAGCTTTCTTT
>TRBJ1-2|TRBV5-6|-|few
CASSLGRNIYGYTF
TGTGCCAGCAGCTTGGGAAGGAACATCTATGGCTACACCTTC
>TRBJ2-2|TRBV7-3|TRBD2|few
CASSLSGGYTGELFF
TGTGCCAGCAGCTTGAGCGGGGGTTACACCGGGGAGCTGTTTTTT
>TRBJ1-2|TRBV7-9|TRBD1|-
CASGVLLQGVDYGYTF
TGTGCCAGCGGTGTTCTGCTCCAGGGGGTCGACTATGGCTACACCTTC
>TRBJ1-2|TRBV12-3/TRBV12-4|-|-
CASSLGEELGYTF
TGTGCCAGCAGTTTAGGAGAGGAATTAGGCTACACCTTC
>TRBJ1-5|TRBV20-1|-|many
CSASVLGAEPDQPQHF
TGCAGTGCTAGCGTCTTAGGGGCCGAACCGGATCAGCCCCAGCATTTT
>TRBJ1-1|TRBV29-1|-|-
CSVVRTASVNTEAFF
TGCAGCGTTGTTCGGACAGCTTCCGTGAACACTGAAGCTTTCTTT
>TRBJ1-4|TRBV3-1|-|once
CASSQLTTTNEKLSF
TGTGCCAGCAGCCAGCTGACAACAACTAATGAAAAACTGTCTTTT
>TRBJ2-1|TRBV6-5|-|few
CASSLIAGNEQFF
TGTGCCAGCAGTTTAATTGCTGGGAATGAGCAGTTCTTC
>TRBJ1-4|TRBV28|TRBD1|few
CASSPQGAGKEKLFF
TGTGCCAGCAGTCCCCAGGGGGCCGGGAAGGAAAAACTGTTTTTT
>TRBJ1-5|TRBV21-1|-|few
CASSNNRQDGQPQHF
TGTGCCAGCAGCAATAACAGACAGGATGGACAGCCCCAGCATTTT
>TRBJ2-2|TRBV11-3|-|-
CASSPALGRLNTGELFF
TGTGCCAGCAGCCCGGCCCTAGGCCGCTTGAACACCGGGGAGCTGTTTTTT
>TRBJ1-2|TRBV7-2|-|many
CASSFLDSYGYTF
TGTGCCAGCAGCTTCCTAGACAGCTATGGCTACACCTTC
>TRBJ2-3|TRBV7-3|TRBD2|-
CASSRTSDGTQYF
TGTGCCAGCAGCCGGACTAGCGATGGCACGCAGTATTTT
>TRBJ2-7|TRBV12-3/TRBV12-4|-|-
CASSRNYEQYF
TGTGCCAGCTCAAGAAACTACGAGCAGTACTTC
>TRBJ2-2|TRBV20-1|TRBD2|-
CSARSLPGGRRNTGELFF
TGCAGTGCTAGGAGCCTCCCTGGCGGGAGGAGAAACACCGGGGAGCTGTTTTTT
>TRBJ2-3|TRBV20-1|TRBD2|few
CSARAWTSSDTQYF
TGCAGTGCTAGAGCTTGGACTAGCTCGGATACGCAGTATTTT
>TRBJ1-5|TRBV20-1|TRBD1|few
CSARGGTGGFNQPQHF
TGCAGTGCTAGAGGCGGGACAGGGGGCTTTAATCAGCCCCAGCATTTT
>TRBJ1-2|TRBV7-8|TRBD1|-
CASSGRGQGAGGYTF
TGTGCCAGCAGCGGACGGGGACAGGGGGCCGGTGGCTACACCTTC
>TRBJ2-3|TRBV6-1|-|many
CASSGTRALTGDTQYF
TGTGCCAGCAGTGGTACACGGGCCCTTACCGGAGATACGCAGTATTTT
>TRBJ2-7|TRBV5-1|-|few
CASSLATLGDEQYF
TGCGCCAGCAGCTTGGCTACCTTAGGTGACGAGCAGTACTTC
>TRBJ2-3|TRBV7-8|-|-
CASSSGLGHTDTQYF
TGTGCCAGCAGCAGCGGGTTAGGCCACACAGATACGCAGTATTTT
>TRBJ1-5|TRBV4-2|-|many
CASSQFEAQPQHF
TGTGCCAGCAGCCAATTTGAAGCCCAGCCCCAGCATTTT
>TRBJ1-2|TRBV24-1|-|many
CATSDPDWNYGYTF
TGTGCCACCAGTGACCCGGACTGGAACTATGGCTACACCTTC
>TRBJ2-3|TRBV12-3/TRBV12-4|-|many
CASGSEPGGTDTQYF
TGTGCCAGCGGATCCGAACCAGGGGGCACAGATACGCAGTATTTT
>TRBJ2-1|TRBV5-1|-|-
CASSLAEGGRNEQFF
TGCGCCAGCAGCCTGGCAGAGGGGGGGCGCAATGAGCAGTTCTTC
>TRBJ2-2|TRBV6-5|-|many
CASSYSGGVWTGELFF
TGTGCCAGCAGTTACTCCGGGGGAGTGTGGACCGGGGAGCTGTTTTTT
>TRBJ1-6|TRBV4-1|-|-
CASSQGAYNSPLHF
TGCGCCAGCAGCCAGGGGGCCTATAATTCACCCCTCCACTTT
>TRBJ1-2|TRBV5-1|-|many
CASSLKASNYGYTF
TGCGCCAGCAGCTTGAAGGCCTCTAACTATGGCTACACCTTC
>TRBJ1-2|TRBV12-3/TRBV12-4|TRBD1|-
CASSSAGTGSYGYTF
TGTGCCAGCAGCTCAGCCGGGACAGGATCCTATGGCTACACCTTC
>TRBJ2-5|TRBV4-2|TRBD2|few
CASSQGLAGYQETQYF
TGTGCCAGCAGCCAAGGACTAGCGGGGTACCAAGAGACCCAGTACTTC
>TRBJ2-3|TRBV20-1|TRBD2|-
CSASSAGVSDTQYF
TGCAGTGCTAGCTCAGCGGGAGTATCTGATACGCAGTATTTT
>TRBJ2-1|TRBV7-2|TRBD1|-
CASSFQGVVLFNEQFF
TGTGCCAGCAGCTTCCAGGGGGTTGTACTTTTCAATGAGCAGTTCTTC
>TRBJ2-1|TRBV7-8|TRBD1|many
CASSSRDRANEQFF
TGTGCCAGCAGCTCCCGGGACAGGGCCAATGAGCAGTTCTTC